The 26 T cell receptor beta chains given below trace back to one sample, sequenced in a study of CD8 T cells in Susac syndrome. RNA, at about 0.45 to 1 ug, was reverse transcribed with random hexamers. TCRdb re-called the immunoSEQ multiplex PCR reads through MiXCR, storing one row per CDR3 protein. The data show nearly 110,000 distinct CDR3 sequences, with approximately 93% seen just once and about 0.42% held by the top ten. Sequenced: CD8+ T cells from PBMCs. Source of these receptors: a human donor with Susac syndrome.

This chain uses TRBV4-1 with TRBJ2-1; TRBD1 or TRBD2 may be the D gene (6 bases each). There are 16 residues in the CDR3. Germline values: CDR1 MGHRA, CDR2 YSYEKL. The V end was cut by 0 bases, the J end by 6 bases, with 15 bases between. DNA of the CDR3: TGCGCCAGCAGCCAAGAAACTGGGGGGCTGGTCAATGAGCAGTTCTTC. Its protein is CASSQETGGLVNEQFF.

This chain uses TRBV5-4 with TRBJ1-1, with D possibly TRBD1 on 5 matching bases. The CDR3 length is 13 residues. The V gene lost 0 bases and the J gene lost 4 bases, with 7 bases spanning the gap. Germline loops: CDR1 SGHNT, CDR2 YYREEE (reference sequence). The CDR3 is CASSLDGGTEAFF. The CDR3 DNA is TGTGCCAGCAGCTTGGACGGGGGCACTGAAGCTTTCTTT.

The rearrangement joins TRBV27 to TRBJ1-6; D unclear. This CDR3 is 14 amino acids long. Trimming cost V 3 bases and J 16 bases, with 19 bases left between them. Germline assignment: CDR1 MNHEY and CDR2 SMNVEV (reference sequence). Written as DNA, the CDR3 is TGTGCCAGCAGTTTGTCTGGGCCGCAAAAGGAACTCCACTTT. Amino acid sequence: CASSLSGPQKELHF.

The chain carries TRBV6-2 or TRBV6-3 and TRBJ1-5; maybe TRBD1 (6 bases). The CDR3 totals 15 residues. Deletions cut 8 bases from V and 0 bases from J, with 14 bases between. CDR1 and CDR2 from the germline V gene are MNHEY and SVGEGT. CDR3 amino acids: CASGHRDYSNQPQHF. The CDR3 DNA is TGTGCCAGCGGTCACAGGGATTATAGCAATCAGCCCCAGCATTTT.

CDR3 in amino acids: CASSVGTRSLNEQFF. The CDR3 DNA follows: TGTGCCAGCAGCGTAGGGACTAGAAGTCTGAATGAGCAGTTCTTC. This rearrangement joins TRBV9 to TRBJ2-1; TRBD2 matches at 7 bases. V lost 0 bases, J lost 7 bases, and 7 bases stayed unmatched. The germline V gene encodes CDR1 SGDLS and CDR2 YYNGEE. This CDR3 spans 15 amino acids.

The DNA for the CDR3 is TGCGCCAGCAGCCCTGGGACGAGCTCCTATAATTCACCCCTCCACTTT. Amino acid sequence: CASSPGTSSYNSPLHF. The J gene is TRBJ1-6, the V gene TRBV4-1, with D perhaps TRBD1 (5 bases). CDR3 length: 16 residues. V lost 4 bases, J lost 0 bases, and 10 bases lay in between. CDR1 is MGHRA and CDR2 is YSYEKL in the germline V gene.

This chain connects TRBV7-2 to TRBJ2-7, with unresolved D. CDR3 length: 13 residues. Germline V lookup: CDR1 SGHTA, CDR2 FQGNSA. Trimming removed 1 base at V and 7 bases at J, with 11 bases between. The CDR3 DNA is TGTGCCAGCAGCTTAGGTCTCTTCTGGGAGCAGTACTTC. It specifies CASSLGLFWEQYF.

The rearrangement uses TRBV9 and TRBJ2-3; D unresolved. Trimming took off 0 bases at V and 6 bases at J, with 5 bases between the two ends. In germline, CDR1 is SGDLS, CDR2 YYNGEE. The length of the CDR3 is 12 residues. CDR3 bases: TGTGCCAGCAGCGTAGATCGGGATACGCAGTATTTT. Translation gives CASSVDRDTQYF.

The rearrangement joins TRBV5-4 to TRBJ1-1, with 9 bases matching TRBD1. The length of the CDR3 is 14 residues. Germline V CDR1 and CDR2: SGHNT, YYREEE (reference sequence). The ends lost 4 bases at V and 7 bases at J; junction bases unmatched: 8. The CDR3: CASSVRTGVIEAFF. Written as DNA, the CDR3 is TGTGCCAGCAGCGTCCGGACAGGGGTTATTGAAGCTTTCTTT.

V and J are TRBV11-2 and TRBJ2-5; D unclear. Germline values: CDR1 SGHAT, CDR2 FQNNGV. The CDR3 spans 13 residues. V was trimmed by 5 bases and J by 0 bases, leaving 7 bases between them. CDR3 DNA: TGTGCCAGCAGCCCAACAAACCAAGAGACCCAGTACTTC. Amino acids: CASSPTNQETQYF.

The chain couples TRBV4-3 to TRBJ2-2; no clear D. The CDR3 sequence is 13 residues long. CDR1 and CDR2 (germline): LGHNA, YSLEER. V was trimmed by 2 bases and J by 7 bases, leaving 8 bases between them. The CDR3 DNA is TGCGCCAGCAGCCAACATCGTGGCGGGGAGCTGTTTTTT. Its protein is CASSQHRGGELFF.

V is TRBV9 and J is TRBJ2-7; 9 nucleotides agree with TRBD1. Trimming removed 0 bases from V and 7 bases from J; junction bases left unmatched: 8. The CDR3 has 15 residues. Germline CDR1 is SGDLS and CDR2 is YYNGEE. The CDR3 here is CASSVAGQGVGEQYF. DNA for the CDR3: TGTGCCAGCAGCGTAGCGGGACAGGGAGTGGGGGAGCAGTACTTC.

This CDR3 reads CASSPSEVSYNEQFF. The CDR3, as DNA: TGTGCCAGCAGCCCCAGCGAAGTCTCCTACAATGAGCAGTTCTTC. The chain carries TRBV7-9 and TRBJ2-1; D uncertain. This CDR3 region has 15 residues. Germline V gene data show CDR1 as SEHNR and CDR2 as FQNEAQ (reference sequence). V lost 5 bases and J lost 0, with 11 bases in between. Drawing the rest from reference TRBV7-9 and TRBJ2-1, the complete variable domain is DTGVSQNPRHKITKRGQNVTFRCDPISEHNRLYWYRQTLGQGPEFLTYFQNEAQLEKSRLLSDRFSAERPKGSFSTLEIQRTEQGDSAMYLCASSPSEVSYNEQFFGPGTRLTVL.

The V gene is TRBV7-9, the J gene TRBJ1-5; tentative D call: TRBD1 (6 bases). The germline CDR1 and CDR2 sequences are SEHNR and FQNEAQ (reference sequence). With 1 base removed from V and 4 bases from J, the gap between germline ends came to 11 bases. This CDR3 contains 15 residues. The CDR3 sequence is CASSLVGGRNQPQHF. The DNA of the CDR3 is TGTGCCAGCAGCTTAGTGGGGGGCAGAAATCAGCCCCAGCATTTT.

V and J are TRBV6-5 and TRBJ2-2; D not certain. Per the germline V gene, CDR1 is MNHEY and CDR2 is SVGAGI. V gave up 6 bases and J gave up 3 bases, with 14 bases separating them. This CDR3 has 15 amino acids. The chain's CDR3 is CASSLLDTYTGELFF. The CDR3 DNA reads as TGTGCCAGCAGCTTGTTAGATACTTACACCGGGGAGCTGTTTTTT.

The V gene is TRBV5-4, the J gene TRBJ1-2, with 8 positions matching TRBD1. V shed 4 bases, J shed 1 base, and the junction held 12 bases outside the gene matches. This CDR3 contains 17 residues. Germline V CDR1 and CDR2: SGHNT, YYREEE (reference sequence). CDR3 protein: CASSPQGAHRFNYGYTF. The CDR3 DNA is TGTGCCAGCAGCCCGCAGGGGGCGCATCGTTTTAACTATGGCTACACCTTC.

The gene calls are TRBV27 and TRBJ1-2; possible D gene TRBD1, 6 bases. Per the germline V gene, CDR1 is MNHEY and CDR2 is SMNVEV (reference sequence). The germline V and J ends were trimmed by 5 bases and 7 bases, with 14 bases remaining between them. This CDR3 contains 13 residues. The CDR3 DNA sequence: TGTGCCAGCAGTCACGGGGGGCGGAGTGGCTACACCTTC. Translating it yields CASSHGGRSGYTF.

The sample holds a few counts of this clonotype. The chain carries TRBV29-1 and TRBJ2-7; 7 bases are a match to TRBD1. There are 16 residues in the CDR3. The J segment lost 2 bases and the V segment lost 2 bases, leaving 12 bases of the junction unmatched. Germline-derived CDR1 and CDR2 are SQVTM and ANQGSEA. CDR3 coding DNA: TGCAGCGTTGAATTACTCGACAGGGCCCGAGCCTACGAGCAGTACTTC. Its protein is CSVELLDRARAYEQYF.

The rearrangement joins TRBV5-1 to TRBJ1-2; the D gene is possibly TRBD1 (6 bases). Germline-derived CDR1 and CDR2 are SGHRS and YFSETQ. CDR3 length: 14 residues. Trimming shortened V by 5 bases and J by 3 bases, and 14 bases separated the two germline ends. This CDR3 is CASRPTGRDYGYTF. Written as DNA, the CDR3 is TGCGCCAGCAGACCGACAGGAAGGGACTATGGCTACACCTTC.

CDR3 nucleotides: TGTGCCAGCAGTTCCATGGGACATCTAACATCCTACGAGCAGTACTTC. This translates into CASSSMGHLTSYEQYF. This rearrangement joins TRBV12-3 or TRBV12-4 to TRBJ2-7; a possible D gene is TRBD1 (6 bases). This CDR3 is 16 amino acids long. Trimming left V 4 bases short and J 1 base short, with 17 bases between.

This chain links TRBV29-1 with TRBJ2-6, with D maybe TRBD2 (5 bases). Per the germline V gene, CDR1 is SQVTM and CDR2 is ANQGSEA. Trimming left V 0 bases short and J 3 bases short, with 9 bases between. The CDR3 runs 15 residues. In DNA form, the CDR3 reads TGCAGCGTTGAAGATCGGGGAAGTGGGGCCAACGTCCTGACTTTC. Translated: CSVEDRGSGANVLTF.

The DNA of the CDR3 is TGCAGTGCAGTTGGACTAGCCTCTACTCTAAGTGGGGCCCAGTACTTC. Protein product: CSAVGLASTLSGAQYF. The genes are TRBV20-1 and TRBJ2-5; 8 nucleotides match TRBD2. V lost 6 bases, J lost 9 bases, and 21 bases stayed unmatched. This CDR3 spans 16 amino acids. The germline gives CDR1 DFQATT, CDR2 SNEGSKA (reference sequence).

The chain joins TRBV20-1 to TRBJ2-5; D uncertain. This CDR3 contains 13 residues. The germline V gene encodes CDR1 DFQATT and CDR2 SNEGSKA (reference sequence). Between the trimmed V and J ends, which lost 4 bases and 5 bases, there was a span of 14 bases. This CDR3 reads CSAISTQEETQYF. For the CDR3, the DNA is TGCAGTGCTATTTCTACTCAGGAGGAGACCCAGTACTTC.

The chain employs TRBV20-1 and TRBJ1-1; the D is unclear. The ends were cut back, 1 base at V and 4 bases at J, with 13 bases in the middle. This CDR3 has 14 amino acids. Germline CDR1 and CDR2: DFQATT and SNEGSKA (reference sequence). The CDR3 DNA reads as TGCAGTGCTAGAGTAGGGTGGGGTACCACTGAAGCTTTCTTT. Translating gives CSARVGWGTTEAFF.

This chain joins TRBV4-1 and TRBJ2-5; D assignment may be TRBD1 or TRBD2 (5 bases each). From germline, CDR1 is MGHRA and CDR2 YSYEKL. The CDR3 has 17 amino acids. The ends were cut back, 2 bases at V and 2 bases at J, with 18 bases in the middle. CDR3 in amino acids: CASSQFRAGTEQETQYF. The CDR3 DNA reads TGCGCCAGCAGCCAATTCCGAGCTGGGACCGAACAAGAGACCCAGTACTTC.

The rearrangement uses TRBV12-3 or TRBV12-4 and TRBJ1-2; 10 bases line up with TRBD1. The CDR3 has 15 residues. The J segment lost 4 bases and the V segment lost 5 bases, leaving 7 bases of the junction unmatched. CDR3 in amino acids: CASSHPGQGIYGYTF. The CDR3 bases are TGTGCCAGCAGTCATCCGGGACAGGGGATCTATGGCTACACCTTC.